The present T cell receptor beta chain was sequenced within a study of cytomegalovirus exposure and HLA in healthy donors. Primers for the PCR totalled 60 Vbeta and 13 Jbeta. The data were produced by immunoSEQ multiplex PCR, yet TCRdb's version contains in-frame clones alone and is incomplete. The sample yields around 250,000 clones, 80% to 95% seen once. Sequencing was done on a sample of PBMCs. This receptor was identified in a girl aged 2 to 10 in good health and CMV-seronegative.

CDR3 DNA sequence: TGCGCCAGCAGCTTGGGAGGGGGCTCTGGAAACACCATATATTTT. Its translation is CASSLGGGSGNTIYF. V usage is TRBV5-1 and J usage is TRBJ1-3; weak D call: TRBD1 (6 bases). V lost 0 bases and J lost 0, with 7 bases in between. The CDR3 is 15 residues long. Germline assignment: CDR1 SGHRS and CDR2 YFSETQ. The full variable domain, rest sourced from reference TRBV5-1 and TRBJ1-3, is KAGVTQTPRYLIKTRGQQVTLSCSPISGHRSVSWYQQTPGQGLQFLFEYFSETQRNKGNFPGRFSGRQFSNSRSEMNVSTLELGDSALYLCASSLGGGSGNTIYFGEGSWLTVV.